The 26 T cell receptor beta chains below come from one sample, sequenced in a study of shared clonotypes between healthy human individuals. Clones were sequenced by immunoSEQ multiplex PCR, and TCRdb holds only the in-frame ones, with some missing. The table has about 560,000 clones, around 76% seen once. Sequences were obtained from PBMCs. Receptors were obtained from a woman aged 35 to 49 in good health. Some clones in this sample may be carry-over from other donors' samples.

The V call is TRBV28, the J call TRBJ1-5; D gene unclear. Per the germline V gene, CDR1 is MDHEN and CDR2 is SYDVKM. This CDR3 has 11 amino acids. V lost 5 bases and J 9 bases, leaving 8 bases between the germline ends. The CDR3 is CASSPPGPQHF. The CDR3 region has the DNA TGTGCCAGCAGTCCCCCCGGGCCCCAGCATTTT.

The CDR3 bases are TGCGCCAGCAGCCAAGGGGGTCGGTTCGGTACAGATACGCAGTATTTT. Its translation: CASSQGGRFGTDTQYF. The rearrangement joins TRBV4-1 to TRBJ2-3; D not resolved. The germline V gene has CDR1 MGHRA and CDR2 YSYEKL. The CDR3 has 16 amino acids. V was cut by 1 base and J by 3 bases, with 14 bases left in between.

The V and J genes are TRBV2 and TRBJ2-5; the match to TRBD1 covers 7 bases. The end of the DNA is better explained by TRBJ2-7, so the J call may be wrong. The CDR3 sequence is 12 residues long. CDR1 and CDR2 (germline): SNHLY, FYNNEI. CDR3 loop: CASRGDRDEQYF. The CDR3 DNA follows: TGTGCCAGCAGGGGAGACAGGGACGAGCAGTACTTC.

This sequence joins TRBV19 and TRBJ2-3; TRBD2 aligns across 7 bases. Germline V gene lookup returns CDR1 LNHDA and CDR2 SQIVND (reference sequence). V shed 4 bases and J 0 bases; nucleotides not matched to a gene: 4. CDR3 length equals 15 residues. CDR3: CASSKPSGSTDTQYF. As DNA, the CDR3 is TGTGCCAGTAGTAAGCCTAGCGGAAGCACAGATACGCAGTATTTT.

The J gene is TRBJ1-2, the V gene TRBV7-9; 10 nucleotides agree with TRBD1. The CDR3 totals 14 residues. The V gene's germline CDR1 is SEHNR and CDR2 FQNEAQ (reference sequence). Germline trimming cut 4 bases from V and 5 bases from J; bases unmatched to any gene: 4. Written as DNA, the CDR3 is TGTGCCAGCAGCTCCTTGGACAGGGGGTATGGCTACACCTTC. This sequence encodes CASSSLDRGYGYTF.

The chain links TRBV4-3 to TRBJ2-3, with D possibly being TRBD2 (6 bases). V was pared by 4 bases and J by 7 bases, with 15 bases between. CDR1 LGHNA and CDR2 YSLEER come from the germline V gene. The CDR3 has 14 amino acids. CDR3 sequence (DNA): TGCGCCAGCAGCCCCCTAGGGGACTCAAATACGCAGTATTTT. Protein product: CASSPLGDSNTQYF.

The chain links TRBV30 to TRBJ1-4, with unresolved D. The ends were cut back, 5 bases at V and 11 bases at J, with 12 bases in the middle. The CDR3 has 11 amino acids. Per the germline V gene, CDR1 is GTSNPN and CDR2 is SVGIG (reference sequence). This CDR3 reads CAWHLGLKLFF. The CDR3 bases are TGTGCCTGGCACCTCGGTCTCAAACTGTTTTTT.

The rearrangement links TRBV7-2 to TRBJ1-1; the match to TRBD1 covers 12 bases. CDR3 length: 18 amino acids. V lost 5 bases to trimming and J lost 1 base; unmatched junction nucleotides: 11. Looked up from germline, CDR1 is SGHTA and CDR2 is FQGNSA. The CDR3 loop is CASSARKGQGAENTEAFF. The CDR3 nucleotides read TGTGCCAGCAGCGCCCGAAAGGGACAGGGGGCGGAGAACACTGAAGCTTTCTTT.

In its sample, this clone was seen once. The chain combines TRBV6-5 with TRBJ1-5; a possible D gene is TRBD1 (5 bases). Per germline, CDR1 MNHEY and CDR2 SVGAGI. This CDR3 is built from 14 residues. V was trimmed by 8 bases and J by 4 bases, leaving 15 bases between them. CDR3 in DNA: TGTGCCAGCGCCCAAAGGAGGGGAAATCAGCCCCAGCATTTT. The encoded protein is CASAQRRGNQPQHF.

CDR3 loop: CASSESVGTGGYEQYF. CDR3 nucleotide sequence: TGTGCCAGCAGTGAATCCGTGGGGACAGGGGGCTACGAGCAGTACTTC. The chain uses TRBV6-1 and TRBJ2-7; 11 bases are a match to TRBD1. The CDR3 runs 16 residues. Germline assignment: CDR1 MNHNS and CDR2 SASEGT. Trimming took 2 bases from V and 3 from J; bases not matched to a gene: 6.

The chain recombines TRBV5-4 with TRBJ2-7; 15 bases line up with TRBD2. The J segment lost 7 bases and the V segment lost 3 bases, leaving 8 bases of the junction unmatched. CDR3 length: 16 residues. CDR1 and CDR2 (germline): SGHNT, YYREEE (reference sequence). CDR3 nucleotide sequence: TGTGCCAGCAGCTGGGGACTAGCGGGAGGTGGTGGAGAGCAGTACTTC. This codes for CASSWGLAGGGGEQYF. The entire variable domain, with the rest obtained from reference TRBV5-4 and TRBJ2-7, is as follows: ETGVTQSPTHLIKTRGQQVTLRCSSQSGHNTVSWYQQALGQGPQFIFQYYREEENGRGNFPPRFSGLQFPNYSSELNVNALELDDSALYLCASSWGLAGGGGEQYFGPGTRLTVT.

The V and J genes are TRBV29-1 and TRBJ2-5, with a tentative D call TRBD1 (7 bases). V lost 6 bases and J 2 bases, leaving 16 bases between the germline ends. The germline CDR1 and CDR2 sequences are SQVTM and ANQGSEA. The CDR3 spans 14 residues. The chain's CDR3 is CSVPRGEVQETQYF. The DNA for the CDR3 is TGCAGCGTCCCCAGGGGGGAGGTACAAGAGACCCAGTACTTC.

In its sample, this clone was seen once. This chain joins TRBV28 and TRBJ1-3; D may be TRBD1 (5 bases). The CDR3 has 13 amino acids. The germline V gene has CDR1 MDHEN and CDR2 SYDVKM. The ends were cut back, 8 bases at V and 5 bases at J, with 13 bases in the middle. The CDR3 coding sequence is TGTGCCAGCTACCACGGGGCCAGAAACACCATATATTTT. As protein: CASYHGARNTIYF.

V usage is TRBV5-6 and J usage is TRBJ1-2, with D hard to call. The CDR3 loop spans 13 amino acids. Trimming removed 4 bases from V and 8 bases from J, with 15 bases in between. Germline V CDR1 and CDR2: SGHDT, YYEEEE. CDR3 sequence reads: CASSVPLLGGYTF. The CDR3 DNA is TGTGCCAGCAGCGTTCCATTGCTGGGCGGCTACACCTTC.

The chain carries TRBV7-2 and TRBJ2-3; 13 nucleotides agree with TRBD2. V lost 5 bases, J lost 1 base, and 6 bases stayed unmatched. This CDR3 has 17 residues. Germline V gene sequence: CDR1 SGHTA, CDR2 FQGNSA. The CDR3 here is CASSPTSGRAGTDTQYF. The CDR3 region has the DNA TGTGCCAGCAGCCCTACTAGCGGGAGGGCCGGCACAGATACGCAGTATTTT.

This chain links TRBV2 with TRBJ2-5, with a tentative D call TRBD2 (5 bases). Germline assignment: CDR1 SNHLY and CDR2 FYNNEI. V dropped 6 bases and J dropped 1 base, with 12 bases sitting between them. This CDR3 is 14 amino acids long. The CDR3 bases are TGTGCCAGCAGGCCCGGGCTAGCCCAAGAGACCCAGTACTTC. Protein sequence: CASRPGLAQETQYF.

The V and J genes are TRBV19 and TRBJ2-5; 7 bases align to TRBD2. Trimming took 1 base from V and 5 from J; bases not matched to a gene: 7. Germline CDR1 is LNHDA and CDR2 is SQIVND (reference sequence). The CDR3 is 15 residues long. The CDR3 sequence: CASSIGPRLAETQYF. Here the CDR3 DNA reads TGTGCCAGTAGTATAGGCCCCCGACTAGCTGAGACCCAGTACTTC.

In its sample, this clone was seen a few times. The V call is TRBV28, the J call TRBJ2-5; weak D call: TRBD2 (6 bases). CDR1 and CDR2 from the germline V gene are MDHEN and SYDVKM. V was clipped by 5 bases and J by 1 base, with 14 bases between them. The CDR3 has 15 residues. The CDR3 coding sequence is TGTGCCAGCAGTCGCACGGGACTTACCCAAGAGACCCAGTACTTC. Its protein is CASSRTGLTQETQYF.

V is TRBV4-3 and J is TRBJ1-2; D is undetermined. Per the germline V gene, CDR1 is LGHNA and CDR2 is YSLEER. With 0 bases removed from V and 1 base from J, the gap between germline ends came to 15 bases. CDR3 length: 17 amino acids. The CDR3 nucleotides read TGCGCCAGCAGCCAAGATCCCTCCCCGAGGAGTAACTATGGCTACACCTTC. Protein: CASSQDPSPRSNYGYTF.

The V gene is TRBV7-9, the J gene TRBJ2-2, with 11 bases that match TRBD1. This CDR3 contains 15 residues. The V segment lost 3 bases and the J segment 6 bases; nucleotides outside the gene matches: 3. Germline assignment: CDR1 SEHNR and CDR2 FQNEAQ (reference sequence). The CDR3 DNA reads TGTGCCAGCAGCTTCGGACAGGGGGCCCCCGGGGAGCTGTTTTTT. Translating it yields CASSFGQGAPGELFF.

DNA for the CDR3: TGTGCCAGCACCTCGGACAGGGCCAACACCGGGGAGCTGTTTTTT. Protein sequence: CASTSDRANTGELFF. The chain employs TRBV2 and TRBJ2-2; TRBD1 matches at 8 bases. V gave up 7 bases and J gave up 2 bases; unmatched junction bases: 6. Germline V gene lookup returns CDR1 SNHLY and CDR2 FYNNEI. This CDR3 is built from 15 residues. Drawing the rest from reference TRBV2 and TRBJ2-2, the complete variable domain is EPEVTQTPSHQVTQMGQEVILRCVPISNHLYFYWYRQILGQKVEFLVSFYNNEISEKSEIFDDQFSVERPDGSNFTLKIRSTKLEDSAMYFCASTSDRANTGELFFGEGSRLTVL.

This clone appeared a few times. The sample holds other DNA sequences that translate to the same CDR3. The rearrangement links TRBV9 to TRBJ2-1, with 12 bases matching TRBD2. Per germline, CDR1 SGDLS and CDR2 YYNGEE. The V segment lost 0 bases and the J segment 2 bases; nucleotides outside the gene matches: 0. CDR3 length: 16 residues. CDR3 in DNA: TGTGCCAGCAGCGTAGGACTAGCGGGAGCCTACAATGAGCAGTTCTTC. It translates to CASSVGLAGAYNEQFF.

V and J are TRBV28 and TRBJ2-7, with a possible D match to TRBD2 (6 bases). The germline CDR1 and CDR2 sequences are MDHEN and SYDVKM. The CDR3 consists of 12 residues. The germline V and J ends were trimmed by 4 bases and 4 bases, with 8 bases remaining between them. In nucleotides, the CDR3 is TGTGCCAGCAGTTACGCGGGATACGAGCAGTACTTC. Protein sequence: CASSYAGYEQYF.

The chain couples TRBV27 to TRBJ2-1; TRBD2 agrees at 9 bases. The V gene end was trimmed by 4 bases and the J gene end by 9 bases; junction bases not matched to a gene: 7. The CDR3 contains 14 residues. CDR1 and CDR2 from the germline V gene are MNHEY and SMNVEV (reference sequence). Here the CDR3 DNA reads TGTGCCAGCAGTTCATTCTCTAGCGGGATTGAGCAGTTCTTC. It is translated as CASSSFSSGIEQFF.

For this clone: This likely came from a read error, as a far larger clone is one base away. This same CDR3 is encoded by further DNA sequences in the sample. This sequence joins TRBV30 and TRBJ2-6; D gene ambiguous. This CDR3 is built from 16 residues. Germline-derived CDR1 and CDR2 are GTSNPN and SVGIG (reference sequence). Trimming took 2 bases from V and 4 from J, leaving 15 bases between them. The CDR3 DNA sequence: TGTGCCTGGAGTCGCATCGGGTCTGTCGGGGCCAACGTCCTGACTTTC. It codes for CAWSRIGSVGANVLTF. Supplemented by reference TRBV30 and TRBJ2-6, the full variable domain reads SQTIHQWPATLVQPVGSPLSLECTVEGTSNPNLYWYRQAAGRGLQLLFYSVGIGQISSEVPQNLSASRPQDRQFILSSKKLLLSDSGFYLCAWSRIGSVGANVLTFGAGSRLTVL.

The chain has TRBV7-9 and TRBJ2-1, with D perhaps matching TRBD1 (5 bases). CDR1 is SEHNR and CDR2 is FQNEAQ in the germline V gene (reference sequence). Deletions cut 4 bases from V and 8 bases from J, with 15 bases between. This CDR3 has 14 amino acids. The CDR3 region has the DNA TGTGCCAGCAGCTCCCCATCCAGGGTGGATGAGCAGTTCTTC. This gives the protein CASSSPSRVDEQFF.